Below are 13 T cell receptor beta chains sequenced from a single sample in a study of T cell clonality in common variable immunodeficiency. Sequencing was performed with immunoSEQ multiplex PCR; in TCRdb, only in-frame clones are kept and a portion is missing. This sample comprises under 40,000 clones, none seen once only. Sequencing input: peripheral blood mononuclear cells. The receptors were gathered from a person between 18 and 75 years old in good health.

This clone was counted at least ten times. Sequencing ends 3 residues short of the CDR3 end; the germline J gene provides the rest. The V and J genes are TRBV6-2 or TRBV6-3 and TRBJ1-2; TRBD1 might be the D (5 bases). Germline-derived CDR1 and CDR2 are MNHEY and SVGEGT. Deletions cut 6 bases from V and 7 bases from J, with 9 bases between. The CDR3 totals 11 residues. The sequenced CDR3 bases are TGTGCCAGCAGCCCGGGGGTTGGC. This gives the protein CASSPGVG. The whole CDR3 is CASSPGVGYTF.

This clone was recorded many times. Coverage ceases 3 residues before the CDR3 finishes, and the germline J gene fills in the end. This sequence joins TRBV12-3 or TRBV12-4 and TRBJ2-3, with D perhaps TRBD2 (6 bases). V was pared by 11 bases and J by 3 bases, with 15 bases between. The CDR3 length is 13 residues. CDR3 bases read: TGTGCCGGCCCCGGGCGGGGAACAGATACG. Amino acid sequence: CAGPGRGTDT. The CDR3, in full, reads CAGPGRGTDTQYF.

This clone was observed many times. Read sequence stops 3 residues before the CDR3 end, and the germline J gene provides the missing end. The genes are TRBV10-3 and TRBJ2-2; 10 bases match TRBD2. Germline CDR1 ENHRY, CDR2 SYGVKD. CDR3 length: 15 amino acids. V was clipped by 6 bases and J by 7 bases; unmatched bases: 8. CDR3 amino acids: CAIRGSGGAGGELFF. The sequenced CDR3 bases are TGTGCCATCAGGGGAAGCGGGGGGGCCGGCGGGGAG.

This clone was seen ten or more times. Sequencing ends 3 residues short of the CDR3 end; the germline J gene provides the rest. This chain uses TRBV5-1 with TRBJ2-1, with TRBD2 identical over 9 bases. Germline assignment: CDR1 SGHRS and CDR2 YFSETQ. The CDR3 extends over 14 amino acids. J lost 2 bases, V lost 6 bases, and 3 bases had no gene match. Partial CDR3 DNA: TGCGCCAGCAAATCTAGCGGGGCCTACAATGAG. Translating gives CASKSSGAYNE. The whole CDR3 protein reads CASKSSGAYNEQFF.

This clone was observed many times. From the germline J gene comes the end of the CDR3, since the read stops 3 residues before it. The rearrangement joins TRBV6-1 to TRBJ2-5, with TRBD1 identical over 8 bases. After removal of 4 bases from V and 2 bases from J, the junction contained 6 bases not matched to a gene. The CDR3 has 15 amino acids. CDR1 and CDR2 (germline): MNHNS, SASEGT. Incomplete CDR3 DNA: TGTGCCAGCAGTGCTGGGACAGGCCCTCAAGAGACC. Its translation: CASSAGTGPQET. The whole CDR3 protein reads CASSAGTGPQETQYF.

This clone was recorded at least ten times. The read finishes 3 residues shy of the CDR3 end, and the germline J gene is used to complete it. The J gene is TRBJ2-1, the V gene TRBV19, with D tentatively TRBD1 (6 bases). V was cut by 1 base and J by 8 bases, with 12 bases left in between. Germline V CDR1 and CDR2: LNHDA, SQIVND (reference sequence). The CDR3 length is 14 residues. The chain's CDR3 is CASSIVGAGHEQFF. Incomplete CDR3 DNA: TGTGCCAGTAGTATAGTGGGGGCTGGGCATGAG.

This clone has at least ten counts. CDR3 region: CASSQDIGEGGNTIYF. The DNA read from the CDR3 is TGTGCCAGCAGCCAAGATATCGGGGAGGGAGGGAACACC. V is TRBV3-1 (or the pseudogene TRBV3-2) and J is TRBJ1-3; no definite D call. The CDR3 extends 3 residues past the end of the read, so its final part is completed from the germline J gene. V was cut by 0 bases and J by 7 bases, with 16 bases left in between. Germline V CDR1 and CDR2: LGHDT, YNNKEL (reference sequence). CDR3 length: 16 amino acids.

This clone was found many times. The CDR3 is CASSRDNSNQPQHF. CDR3 DNA (partial): TGTGCCAGTAGCCGGGACAATAGCAATCAGCCC. The chain carries TRBV19 and TRBJ1-5, with D possibly matching TRBD1 (6 bases). The read halts 3 residues ahead of the CDR3 end, with the missing end drawn from the germline J gene. The germline V gene encodes CDR1 LNHDA and CDR2 SQIVND (reference sequence). This CDR3 has 14 residues. With 6 bases removed from V and 0 bases from J, the gap between germline ends came to 9 bases.

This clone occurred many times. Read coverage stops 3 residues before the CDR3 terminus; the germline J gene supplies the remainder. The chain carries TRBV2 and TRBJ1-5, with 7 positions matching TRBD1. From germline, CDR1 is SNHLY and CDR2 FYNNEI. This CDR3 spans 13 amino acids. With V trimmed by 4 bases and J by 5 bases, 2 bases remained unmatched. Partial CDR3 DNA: TGTGCCAGCAGTGCCGACAGGGATCAGCCC. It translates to CASSADRDQP. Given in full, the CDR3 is CASSADRDQPQHF.

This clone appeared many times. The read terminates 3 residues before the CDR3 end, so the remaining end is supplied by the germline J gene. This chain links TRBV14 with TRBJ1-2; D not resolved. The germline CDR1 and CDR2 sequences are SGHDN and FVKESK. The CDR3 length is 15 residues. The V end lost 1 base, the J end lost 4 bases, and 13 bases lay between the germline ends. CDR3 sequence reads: CASSQGIGSGYGYTF. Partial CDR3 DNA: TGTGCCAGCAGCCAAGGAATAGGGTCTGGCTATGGC.

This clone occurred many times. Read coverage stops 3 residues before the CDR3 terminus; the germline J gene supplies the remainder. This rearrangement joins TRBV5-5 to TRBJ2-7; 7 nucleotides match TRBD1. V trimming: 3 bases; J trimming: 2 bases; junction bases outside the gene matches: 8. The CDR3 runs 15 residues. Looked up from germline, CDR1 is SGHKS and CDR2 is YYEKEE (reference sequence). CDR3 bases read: TGTGCCAGCAGCTCACAGGGGATGGTCCCCTACGAG. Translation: CASSSQGMVPYE. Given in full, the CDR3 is CASSSQGMVPYEQYF.

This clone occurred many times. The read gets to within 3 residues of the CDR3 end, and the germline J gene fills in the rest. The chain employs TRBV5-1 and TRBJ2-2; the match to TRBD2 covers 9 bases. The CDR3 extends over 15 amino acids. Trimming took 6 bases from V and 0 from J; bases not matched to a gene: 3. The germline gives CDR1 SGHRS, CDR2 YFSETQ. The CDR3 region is CASTSSGTNTGELFF. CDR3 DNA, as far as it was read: TGCGCCAGCACCTCTAGCGGGACGAACACCGGGGAG. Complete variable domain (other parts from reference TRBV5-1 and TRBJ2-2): KAGVTQTPRYLIKTRGQQVTLSCSPISGHRSVSWYQQTPGQGLQFLFEYFSETQRNKGNFPGRFSGRQFSNSRSEMNVSTLELGDSALYLCASTSSGTNTGELFFGEGSRLTVL.

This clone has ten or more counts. CDR3 sequence: CASSVGRGSMADTQYF. The sequenced CDR3 bases are TGTGCCAGCAGCGTAGGACGGGGGAGTATGGCAGATACG. The chain has TRBV9 and TRBJ2-3; D may be TRBD2 (6 bases). Read coverage stops 3 residues before the CDR3 terminus; the germline J gene supplies the remainder. CDR3 size: 16 residues. Germline values: CDR1 SGDLS, CDR2 YYNGEE. Trimming stripped 0 bases from V and 4 bases from J, with 15 bases between. The full variable domain, completed using reference TRBV9 and TRBJ2-3, is DSGVTQTPKHLITATGQRVTLRCSPRSGDLSVYWYQQSLDQGLQFLIQYYNGEERAKGNILERFSAQQFPDLHSELNLSSLELGDSALYFCASSVGRGSMADTQYFGPGTRLTVL.